This T cell receptor beta chain was profiled in a study of T-cell reconstitution after alpha-beta-depleted transplantation in children. Study-wide results and limits: One year post-transplant, T-cell counts and diversity were largely derived from T cells produced anew. Certain patients had high TCRbeta diversity at day 60, and it came from recipient T cells and thymic progenitors that survived. Where alpha-beta T cells came from about two months after transplant was reportedly several hundred expanded graft clones.

Library preparation (for TCRbeta) was performed with unique molecular identifiers. TCRdb reprocessed the PCR reads with MiXCR, giving one entry per CDR3 protein. Of some 440,000 distinct CDR3 sequences in the sample, about 17% were seen once. This CDR3 contains 15 residues. V trimming: 4 bases; J trimming: 4 bases; junction bases outside the gene matches: 8. Looked up from germline, CDR1 is MNHNS and CDR2 is SASEGT. To note about this clonotype: Its target is not known.

The input for sequencing was PBMCs, mostly from graft donor cells, taken 360 days after TCRalphabeta/CD19-depleted stem cell transplant. This TCR was sampled from a boy younger than two who had a stem cell transplant for Wiskott-Aldrich syndrome, so the T cells may come from the graft donor. This chain joins TRBV6-1 and TRBJ2-7; 9 bases line up with TRBD1. The chain's CDR3 is CASSGPDRGLYEQYF. The CDR3 DNA reads as TGTGCCAGCAGTGGACCGGACAGGGGCTTATACGAGCAGTACTTC.